This record looks at one T cell receptor beta chain sequence and its context. The repertoire was sequenced with immunoSEQ multiplex PCR; TCRdb's copy has only in-frame clones and lacks some. Of fewer than 85,000 clones in the sample, roughly nine tenths are singletons; the top ten hold about 0.89%. This entry is derived from a study of OX40 agonist ivuxolimab in advanced cancers. V was clipped by 2 bases and J by 5 bases, with 10 bases between them. Per germline, CDR1 SGHTA and CDR2 FQGTGA. The CDR3 runs to 15 residues. This TCR was sampled from an adult with an advanced solid tumor such as melanoma, head and neck, liver or kidney cancer. The V and J genes are TRBV7-3 and TRBJ1-6; tentative D call: TRBD1 (5 bases). Here the sequenced sample was CD4+ or CD8+ T cells sorted from blood, taken in a trial of the OX40 agonist ivuxolimab. CDR3 region: CASSLGGGDNSPLHF. The CDR3 nucleotides are TGTGCCAGCAGCTTAGGTGGGGGGGATAATTCACCCCTCCACTTT.